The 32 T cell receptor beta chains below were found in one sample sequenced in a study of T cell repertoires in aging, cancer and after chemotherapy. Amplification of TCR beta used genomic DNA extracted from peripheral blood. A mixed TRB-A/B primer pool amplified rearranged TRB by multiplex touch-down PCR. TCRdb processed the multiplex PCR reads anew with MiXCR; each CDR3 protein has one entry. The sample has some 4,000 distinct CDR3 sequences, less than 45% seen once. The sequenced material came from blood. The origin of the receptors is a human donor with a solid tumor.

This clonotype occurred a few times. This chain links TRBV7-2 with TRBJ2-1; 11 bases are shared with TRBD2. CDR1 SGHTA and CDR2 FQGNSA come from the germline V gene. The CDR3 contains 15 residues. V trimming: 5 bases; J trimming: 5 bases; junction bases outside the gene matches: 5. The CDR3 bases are TGTGCCAGCAGCCCCACTAGCGGGAGAAACAATGAGCAGTTCTTC. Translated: CASSPTSGRNNEQFF.

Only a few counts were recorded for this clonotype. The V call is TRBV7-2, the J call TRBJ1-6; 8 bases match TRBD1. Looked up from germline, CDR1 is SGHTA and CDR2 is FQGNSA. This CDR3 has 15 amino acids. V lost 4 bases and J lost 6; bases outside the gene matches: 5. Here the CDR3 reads CASSSRGLPNSPLHF. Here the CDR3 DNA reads TGTGCCAGCAGCTCCAGGGGGCTTCCTAATTCACCCCTCCACTTT.

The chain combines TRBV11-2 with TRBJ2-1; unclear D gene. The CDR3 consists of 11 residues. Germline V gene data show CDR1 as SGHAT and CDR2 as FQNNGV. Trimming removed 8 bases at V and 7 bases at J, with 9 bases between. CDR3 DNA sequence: TGTGCCAGCGGAGTTATGAATGAGCAGTTCTTC. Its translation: CASGVMNEQFF.

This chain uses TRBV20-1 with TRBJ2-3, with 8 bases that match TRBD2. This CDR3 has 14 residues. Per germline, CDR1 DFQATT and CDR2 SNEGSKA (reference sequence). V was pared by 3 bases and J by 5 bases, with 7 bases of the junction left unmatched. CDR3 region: CSASSAREVDTQYF. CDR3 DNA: TGCAGTGCTAGTTCGGCGCGGGAGGTAGATACGCAGTATTTT.

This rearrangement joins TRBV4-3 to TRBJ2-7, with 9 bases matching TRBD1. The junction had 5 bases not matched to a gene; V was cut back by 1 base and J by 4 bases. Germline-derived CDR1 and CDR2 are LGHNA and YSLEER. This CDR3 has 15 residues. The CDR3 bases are TGCGCCAGCAGCCAAGGGACAGGGGCCTCGTACGAGCAGTACTTC. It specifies CASSQGTGASYEQYF.

The CDR3 reads CATSEPSSGNTGELFF. DNA for the CDR3: TGTGCCACCAGTGAACCTTCTAGCGGCAACACCGGGGAGCTGTTTTTT. This rearrangement joins TRBV24-1 to TRBJ2-2, with 7 positions matching TRBD2. Germline lookup yields CDR1 KGHDR and CDR2 SFDVKD. This CDR3 is 16 amino acids long. After removal of 4 bases from V and 2 bases from J, the junction contained 6 bases not matched to a gene.

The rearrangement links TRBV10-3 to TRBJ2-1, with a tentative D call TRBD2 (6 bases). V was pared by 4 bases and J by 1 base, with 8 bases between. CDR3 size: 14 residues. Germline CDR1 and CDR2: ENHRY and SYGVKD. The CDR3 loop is CAISASGSYNEQFF. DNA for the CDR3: TGTGCCATCAGTGCCAGCGGGTCCTACAATGAGCAGTTCTTC.

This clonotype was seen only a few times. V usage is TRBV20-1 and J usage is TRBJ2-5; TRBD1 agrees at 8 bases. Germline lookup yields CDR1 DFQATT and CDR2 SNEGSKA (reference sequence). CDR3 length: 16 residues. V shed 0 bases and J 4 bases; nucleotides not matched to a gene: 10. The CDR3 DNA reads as TGCAGTGCTAGAGATCAAGGACAGGGTCTGCCAGAGACCCAGTACTTC. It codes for CSARDQGQGLPETQYF.

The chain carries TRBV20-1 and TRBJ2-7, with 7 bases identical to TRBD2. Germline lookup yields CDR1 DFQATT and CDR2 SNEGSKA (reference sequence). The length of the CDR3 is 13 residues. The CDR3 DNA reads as TGCAGCGCCTCGTACGGGACTACCTACGAGCAGTACTTC. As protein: CSASYGTTYEQYF.

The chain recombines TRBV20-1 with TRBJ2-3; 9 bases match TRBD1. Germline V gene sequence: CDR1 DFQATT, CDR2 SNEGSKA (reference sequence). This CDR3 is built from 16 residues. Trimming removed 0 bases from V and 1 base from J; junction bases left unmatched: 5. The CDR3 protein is CSARDLRDRGTDTQYF. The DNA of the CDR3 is TGCAGTGCTAGAGATCTCCGGGACAGGGGCACAGATACGCAGTATTTT.

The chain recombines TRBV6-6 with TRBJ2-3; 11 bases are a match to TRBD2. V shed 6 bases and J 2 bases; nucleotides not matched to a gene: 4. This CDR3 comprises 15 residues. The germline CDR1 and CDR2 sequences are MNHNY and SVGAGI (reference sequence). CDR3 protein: CASRGSGGATDTQYF. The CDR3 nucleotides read TGTGCCAGCAGAGGTAGCGGGGGGGCCACAGATACGCAGTATTTT.

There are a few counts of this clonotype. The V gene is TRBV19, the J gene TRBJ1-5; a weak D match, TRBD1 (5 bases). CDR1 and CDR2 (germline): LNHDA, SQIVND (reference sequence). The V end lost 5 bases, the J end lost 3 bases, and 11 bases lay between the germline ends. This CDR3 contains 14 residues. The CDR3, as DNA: TGTGCCAGTAGTTGGCCACAGGTCAATCAGCCCCAGCATTTT. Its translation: CASSWPQVNQPQHF.

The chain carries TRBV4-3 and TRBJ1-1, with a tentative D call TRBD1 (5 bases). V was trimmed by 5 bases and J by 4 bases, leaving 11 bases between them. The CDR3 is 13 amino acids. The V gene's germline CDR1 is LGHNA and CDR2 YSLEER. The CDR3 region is CASSTRRGTEAFF. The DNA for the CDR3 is TGCGCCAGCAGCACAAGAAGGGGCACTGAAGCTTTCTTT.

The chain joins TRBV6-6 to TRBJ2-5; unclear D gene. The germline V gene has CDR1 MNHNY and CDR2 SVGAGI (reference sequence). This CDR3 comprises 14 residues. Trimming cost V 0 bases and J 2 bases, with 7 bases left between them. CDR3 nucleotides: TGTGCCAGCAGTTACTCGGGGTCACAAGAGACCCAGTACTTC. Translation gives CASSYSGSQETQYF.

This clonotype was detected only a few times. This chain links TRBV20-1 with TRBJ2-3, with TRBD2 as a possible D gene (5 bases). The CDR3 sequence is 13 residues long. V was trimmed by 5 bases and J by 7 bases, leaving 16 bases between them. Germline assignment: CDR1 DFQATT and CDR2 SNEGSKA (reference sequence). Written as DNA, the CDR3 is TGCAGTGCTCGAGCGACTACGTGGTATACGCAGTATTTT. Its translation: CSARATTWYTQYF.

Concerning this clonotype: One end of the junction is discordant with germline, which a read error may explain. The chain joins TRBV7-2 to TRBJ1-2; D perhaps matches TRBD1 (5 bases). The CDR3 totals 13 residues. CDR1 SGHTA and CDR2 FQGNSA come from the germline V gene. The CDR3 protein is CASSPDRLEGCTF. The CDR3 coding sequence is TGTGCCAGCAGCCCTGACAGACTTGAGGGCTGCACCTTC. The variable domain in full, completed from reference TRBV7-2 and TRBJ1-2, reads GAGVSQSPSNKVTEKGKDVELRCDPISGHTALYWYRQSLGQGLEFLIYFQGNSAPDKSGLPSDRFSAERTGGSVSTLTIQRTQQEDSAVYLCASSPDRLEGCTFGSGTRLTVV.

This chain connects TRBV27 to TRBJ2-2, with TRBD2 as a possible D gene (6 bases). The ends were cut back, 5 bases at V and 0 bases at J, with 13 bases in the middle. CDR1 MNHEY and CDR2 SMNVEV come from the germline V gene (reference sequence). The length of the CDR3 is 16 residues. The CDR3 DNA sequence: TGTGCCAGCAGTACAAGATGGGGGGCGAACACCGGGGAGCTGTTTTTT. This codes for CASSTRWGANTGELFF.

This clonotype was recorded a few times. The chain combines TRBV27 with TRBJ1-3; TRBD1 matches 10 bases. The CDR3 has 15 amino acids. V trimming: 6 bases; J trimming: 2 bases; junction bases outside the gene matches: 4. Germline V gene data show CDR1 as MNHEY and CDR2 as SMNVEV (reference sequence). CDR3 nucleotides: TGTGCCAGCAGCTTAGACAGGGGGCCTGGAAACACCATATATTTT. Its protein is CASSLDRGPGNTIYF.

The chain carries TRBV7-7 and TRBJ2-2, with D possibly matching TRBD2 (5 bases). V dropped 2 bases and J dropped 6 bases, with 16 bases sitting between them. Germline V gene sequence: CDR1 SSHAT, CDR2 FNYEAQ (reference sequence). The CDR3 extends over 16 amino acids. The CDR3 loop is CASSLRDLAGAGELFF. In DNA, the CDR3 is TGTGCCAGCAGCTTAAGGGATCTGGCCGGGGCCGGGGAGCTGTTTTTT.

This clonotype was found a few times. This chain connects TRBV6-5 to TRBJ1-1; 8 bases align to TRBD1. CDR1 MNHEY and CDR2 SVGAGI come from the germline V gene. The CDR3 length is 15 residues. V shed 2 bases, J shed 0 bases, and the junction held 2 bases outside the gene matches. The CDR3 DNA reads TGTGCCAGCAGTTACACAGGGGGGGTGAACACTGAAGCTTTCTTT. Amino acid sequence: CASSYTGGVNTEAFF.

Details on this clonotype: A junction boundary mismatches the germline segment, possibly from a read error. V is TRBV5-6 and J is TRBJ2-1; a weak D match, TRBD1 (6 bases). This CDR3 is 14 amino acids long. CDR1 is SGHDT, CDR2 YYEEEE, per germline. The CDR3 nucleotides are TGCGCCAGCAGCTTCACCCAGGGGAAGGGTGAGCAGTTCTTC. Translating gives CASSFTQGKGEQFF.

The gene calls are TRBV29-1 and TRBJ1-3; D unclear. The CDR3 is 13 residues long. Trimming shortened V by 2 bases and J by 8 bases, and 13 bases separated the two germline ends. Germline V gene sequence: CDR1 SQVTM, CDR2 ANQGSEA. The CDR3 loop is CSVEKSGADTIYF. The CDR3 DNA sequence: TGCAGCGTTGAAAAATCGGGCGCCGACACCATATATTTT.

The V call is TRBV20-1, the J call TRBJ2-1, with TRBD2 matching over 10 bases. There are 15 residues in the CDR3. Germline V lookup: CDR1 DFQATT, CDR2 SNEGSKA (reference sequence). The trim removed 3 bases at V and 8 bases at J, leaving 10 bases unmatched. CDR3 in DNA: TGCAGTGCTAGGGAAGCTAGCGGGAGTGTCTATGAGCAGTTCTTC. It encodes CSAREASGSVYEQFF.

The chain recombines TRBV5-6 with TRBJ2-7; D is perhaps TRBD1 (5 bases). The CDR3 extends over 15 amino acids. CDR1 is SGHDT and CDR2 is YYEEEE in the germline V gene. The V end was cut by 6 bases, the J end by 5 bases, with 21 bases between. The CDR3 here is CASTSRRQSLHEQYF. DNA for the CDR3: TGTGCCAGCACCTCACGCCGACAGTCGTTGCACGAGCAGTACTTC. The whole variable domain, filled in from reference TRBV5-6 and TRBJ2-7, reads DAGVTQSPTHLIKTRGQQVTLRCSPKSGHDTVSWYQQALGQGPQFIFQYYEEEERQRGNFPDRFSGHQFPNYSSELNVNALLLGDSALYLCASTSRRQSLHEQYFGPGTRLTVT.

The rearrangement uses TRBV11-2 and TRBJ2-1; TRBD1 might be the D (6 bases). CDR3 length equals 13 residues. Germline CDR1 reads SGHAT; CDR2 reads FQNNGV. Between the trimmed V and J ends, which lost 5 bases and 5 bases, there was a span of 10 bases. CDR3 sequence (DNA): TGTGCCAGCAGCCCCGGGACAAACAATGAGCAGTTCTTC. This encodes CASSPGTNNEQFF.

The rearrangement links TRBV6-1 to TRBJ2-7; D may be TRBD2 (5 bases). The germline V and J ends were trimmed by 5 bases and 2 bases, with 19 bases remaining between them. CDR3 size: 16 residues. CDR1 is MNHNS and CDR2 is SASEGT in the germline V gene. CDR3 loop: CASSYRAYQLAYEQYF. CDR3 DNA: TGTGCCAGCAGTTACCGGGCCTACCAACTAGCCTACGAGCAGTACTTC.

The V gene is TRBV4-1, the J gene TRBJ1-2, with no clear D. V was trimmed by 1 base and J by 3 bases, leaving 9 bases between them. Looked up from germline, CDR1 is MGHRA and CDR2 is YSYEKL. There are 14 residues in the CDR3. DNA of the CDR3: TGCGCCAGCAGCCAAGCACTAACCGACTATGGCTACACCTTC. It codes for CASSQALTDYGYTF.

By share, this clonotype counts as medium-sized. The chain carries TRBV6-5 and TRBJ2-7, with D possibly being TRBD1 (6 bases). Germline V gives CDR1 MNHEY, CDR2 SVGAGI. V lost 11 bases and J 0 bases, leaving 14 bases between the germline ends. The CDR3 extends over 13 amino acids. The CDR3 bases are TGTGCCGTCCGGGACATGAGCTCCTACGAGCAGTACTTC. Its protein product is CAVRDMSSYEQYF.

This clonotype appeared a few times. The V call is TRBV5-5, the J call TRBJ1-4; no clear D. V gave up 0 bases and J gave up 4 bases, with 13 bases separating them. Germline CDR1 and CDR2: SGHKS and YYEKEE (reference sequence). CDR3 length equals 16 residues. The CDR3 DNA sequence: TGTGCCAGCAGCTTGGCTGGTTCGGCCAATAATGAAAAACTGTTTTTT. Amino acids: CASSLAGSANNEKLFF.

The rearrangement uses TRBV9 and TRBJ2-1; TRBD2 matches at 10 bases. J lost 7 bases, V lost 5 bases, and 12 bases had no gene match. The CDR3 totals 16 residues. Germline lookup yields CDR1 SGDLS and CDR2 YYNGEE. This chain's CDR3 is CASSPGLAATGNEQFF. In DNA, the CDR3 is TGTGCCAGCAGTCCTGGACTAGCGGCTACGGGAAATGAGCAGTTCTTC.

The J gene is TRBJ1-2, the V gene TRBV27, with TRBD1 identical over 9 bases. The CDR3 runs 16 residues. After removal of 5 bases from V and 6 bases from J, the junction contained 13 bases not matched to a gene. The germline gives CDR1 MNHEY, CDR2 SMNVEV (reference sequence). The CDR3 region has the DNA TGTGCCAGCAGTGGTCTGGCCGGGACAGGGCTACATGGCTACACCTTC. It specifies CASSGLAGTGLHGYTF.

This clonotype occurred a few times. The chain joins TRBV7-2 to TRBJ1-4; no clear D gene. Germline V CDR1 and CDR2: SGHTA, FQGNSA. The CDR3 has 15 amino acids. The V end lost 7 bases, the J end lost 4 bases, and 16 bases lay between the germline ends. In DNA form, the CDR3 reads TGTGCCAGCAACTCATTCGGGAACTATAATGAAAAACTGTTTTTT. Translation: CASNSFGNYNEKLFF.